Included here is one T cell receptor beta chain sequence, with context. Its antigen remains unknown. The data originate from a study of cytomegalovirus exposure and HLA in healthy donors. Study outcomes and limitations: Later analysis identified a missense DCLRE1C variant that was linked to TCR beta V- and J-gene trimming. CMV serostatus was the only recorded immune exposure for donors.

This CDR3 has 16 amino acids. Germline CDR1 MNHEY, CDR2 SVGAGI. Trimming took 1 base from V and 4 from J; bases not matched to a gene: 2. The PCR contained 60 Vbeta and 13 Jbeta primers. Method: immunoSEQ multiplex PCR; TCRdb's copy keeps in-frame clones and lacks some. The table includes roughly 200,000 clones, 78% detected once. The chain carries TRBV6-5 and TRBJ2-6; TRBD1 matches at 9 bases. This sequence originates from a woman aged 25 to 39 in good health and CMV-seropositive. Sequencing was done on a sample of PBMCs. This chain's CDR3 is CASSYWTGVGANVLTF. The CDR3 DNA follows: TGTGCCAGCAGTTACTGGACAGGGGTAGGGGCCAACGTCCTGACTTTC.